The clone carrying this T cell receptor (beta chain) was observed a single time. The data are from a study of control samples from healthy donors and cancer patients. Sequencing used immunoSEQ multiplex PCR; TCRdb keeps in-frame clones, though not all of them. The data show under 70,000 clones, approximately 86% seen once. Sequencing was carried out using PBMCs. The sequence was collected from a man in his 60s with head and neck cancer.

CDR3 protein: CASSLAGGSFTEAFF. Here the CDR3 DNA reads TGTGCCAGCAGCTTAGCCGGGGGGAGTTTCACTGAAGCTTTCTTT. The V call is TRBV7-2, the J call TRBJ1-1; D is perhaps TRBD1 (5 bases). There are 15 residues in the CDR3. Germline CDR1 and CDR2: SGHTA and FQGNSA. The germline V and J ends were trimmed by 0 bases and 4 bases, with 12 bases remaining between them.